These T cell receptor beta chains were read from a single sample in a study of beta chain features in type 1 diabetes. Using immunoSEQ multiplex PCR, the repertoire was profiled, and TCRdb retains in-frame clones only, with some absent. Among 140,000 or so clones listed, about 10% were seen once. What was sequenced was naive CD4+ T cells from blood. The receptors originated from a man aged 18-30 years in good health. CDR3s include the opening cysteine and the closing phenylalanine or tryptophan. A D gene is named only where the DNA matches it firmly. The size field is filled for only some rows; it gives once, few, many or a size class.

V: TRBV5-1; size: few; D: -; J: TRBJ2-3; DNA: TGCGCCAGCAGCCCTGGGGTATTGGCAGGGCCAGATACGCAGTATTTT; CDR3: CASSPGVLAGPDTQYF
V: TRBV7-2; size: few; D: -; J: TRBJ2-1; DNA: TGTGCCAGCAGCTTTACGGGGGACAATGAGCAGTTCTTC; CDR3: CASSFTGDNEQFF
V: TRBV18; size: few; D: TRBD1; J: TRBJ1-5; DNA: TGTGCCAGCTCACCACCCGGACAGGGCGATCAGCCCCAGCATTTT; CDR3: CASSPPGQGDQPQHF
V: TRBV30; size: -; D: -; J: TRBJ1-5; DNA: TGTGCCTGGAGGGAGCCGAGGAGGGGTGTCAATCAGCCCCAGCATTTT; CDR3: CAWREPRRGVNQPQHF
V: TRBV9; size: -; D: TRBD2; J: TRBJ2-5; DNA: TGTGCCAGCAGCGCCGGGACTAGCGGGGGCCGTGGGGAGACCCAGTACTTC; CDR3: CASSAGTSGGRGETQYF
V: TRBV11-2; size: few; D: TRBD1; J: TRBJ2-5; DNA: TGTGCCAGCAGCTTAGGACAGGGAGACCGACCGACCCAGTACTTC; CDR3: CASSLGQGDRPTQYF
V: TRBV7-6; size: -; D: TRBD1; J: TRBJ2-5; DNA: TGTGCCAGCAGCGCGCTGACAGGGGAAGAGACCCAGTACTTC; CDR3: CASSALTGEETQYF
V: TRBV6-5; size: -; D: TRBD1; J: TRBJ2-7; DNA: TGTGCCAGCACCCCGGGACAGGGGTTTAACGAGCAGTACTTC; CDR3: CASTPGQGFNEQYF
V: TRBV30; size: many; D: -; J: TRBJ1-2; DNA: TGTGCCTGGAGTGCAGGGTGGAGCTATGGCTACACCTTC; CDR3: CAWSAGWSYGYTF
V: TRBV7-2; size: many; D: TRBD2; J: TRBJ2-4; DNA: TGTGCCAGCAGGGGTCCGGCGGGGGGGTTACACATTCAGTACTTC; CDR3: CASRGPAGGLHIQYF
V: TRBV7-8; size: few; D: TRBD2; J: TRBJ2-7; DNA: TGTGCCAGCAGCTTACCGGGGGGGCCGTACTTC; CDR3: CASSLPGGPYF
V: TRBV30; size: many; D: -; J: TRBJ2-7; DNA: TGTGCCTGGAGTGTACTTGACGAGCAGTACTTC; CDR3: CAWSVLDEQYF
V: TRBV2; size: few; D: -; J: TRBJ2-5; DNA: TGTGCCAGCAGTGATAACCGGCAAGAGACCCAGTACTTC; CDR3: CASSDNRQETQYF
V: TRBV6-1; size: -; D: TRBD1; J: TRBJ1-5; DNA: TGTGCCAGCAGCCGTGACAGGGACAAGACACCCCAGCATTTT; CDR3: CASSRDRDKTPQHF
V: TRBV2; size: few; D: TRBD1; J: TRBJ1-6; DNA: TGTGCCAGCAGTGGGCCACGGGACAGTGGTTCACCCCTCCACTTT; CDR3: CASSGPRDSGSPLHF
V: TRBV6-5; size: -; D: TRBD1; J: TRBJ2-7; DNA: TGTGCCAGCAGCGACAGGGCCTACGAGCAGTACTTC; CDR3: CASSDRAYEQYF
V: TRBV19; size: -; D: -; J: TRBJ2-2; DNA: TGTGCCAGTAGTATTGAGGTTTCGGACACCGGGGAGCTGTTTTTT; CDR3: CASSIEVSDTGELFF
V: TRBV30; size: -; D: -; J: TRBJ1-6; DNA: TGTGCCTGGAGTCCTTCGGACACTTCCTATAATTCACCCCTCCACTTT; CDR3: CAWSPSDTSYNSPLHF
V: TRBV5-1; size: few; D: TRBD2; J: TRBJ2-1; DNA: TGCGCCAGCAGCACCACTAGCGGGGGGAAATACAATGAGCAGTTCTTC; CDR3: CASSTTSGGKYNEQFF
V: TRBV30; size: few; D: -; J: TRBJ1-1; DNA: TGTGCCTGGAGCCTCGGGGGAGGGGACACTGAAGCTTTCTTT; CDR3: CAWSLGGGDTEAFF
V: TRBV5-1; size: -; D: -; J: TRBJ2-7; DNA: TGCGCCAGCAGCTTGGATCTTACGGGACTCGGGAACGAGCAGTACTTC; CDR3: CASSLDLTGLGNEQYF
V: TRBV6-6; size: -; D: -; J: TRBJ2-7; DNA: TGTGCCAGCAGTTACTCGGCTAGCGTGAATATTGAGCAGTACTTC; CDR3: CASSYSASVNIEQYF
V: TRBV7-8; size: few; D: -; J: TRBJ1-3; DNA: TGTGCCAGCAGCTTATCGGGAACTGGAAACACCATATATTTT; CDR3: CASSLSGTGNTIYF
V: TRBV19; size: -; D: -; J: TRBJ2-5; DNA: TGTGCCAGTAGTATACGGGGTCTAGGGGGGACCCAGTACTTC; CDR3: CASSIRGLGGTQYF
V: TRBV7-9; size: few; D: -; J: TRBJ2-7; DNA: TGTGCCAGCAGCTTATCCAGGTCAGCCGAGCAGTACTTC; CDR3: CASSLSRSAEQYF
V: TRBV4-1; size: -; D: -; J: TRBJ2-1; DNA: TGCGCCAGCAGCCCCCAAGCCAATGAGCAGTTCTTC; CDR3: CASSPQANEQFF
V: TRBV2; size: -; D: -; J: TRBJ1-6; DNA: TGTGCCAGCAGTGAAGGCCAGGGCGGGGGTTCACCCCTCCACTTT; CDR3: CASSEGQGGGSPLHF
V: TRBV6-5; size: few; D: TRBD1; J: TRBJ1-2; DNA: TGTGCCAGCAGCCGTCTACAGGGGAACTATGGCTACACCTTC; CDR3: CASSRLQGNYGYTF
V: TRBV15; size: -; D: -; J: TRBJ2-5; DNA: TGTGCCACCAGCAGAGGGCAGGGATTAGAGACCCAGTACTTC; CDR3: CATSRGQGLETQYF